This T cell receptor beta chain was obtained from a study of quantifying T cell responses using KT2 cells. Looking at the study overall: RNA was reverse transcribed with TCR alpha and beta constant-region primers. Whole-study findings and limits: Even the lowest spike-in, about one KT2 cell per 100,000 PBMC, yielded detectable KT2 sequences.

As to this clonotype: What it binds is unknown.

The germline CDR1 and CDR2 sequences are SGHDN and FVKESK. The CDR3 spans 15 residues. V lost 7 bases to trimming and J lost 12 bases, with 25 bases between them. A single-stranded UMI oligo with SP2 sequence was ligated to cDNA 3' ends. An equimolar mix of RC1.1 and RC1.2 primed the beta chain across TRBC1 and TRBC2. Starting with the second PCR, alpha and beta TCR chains went through separate processing. TCRdb re-derived calls from the UMI-ligation and nested PCR reads in MiXCR, one entry per CDR3 protein. The sample shows about 30,000 distinct CDR3 sequences, under 7.5% of them seen only once. V and J are TRBV14 and TRBJ2-1, with D possibly matching TRBD2 (5 bases). The specimen was PBMCs spiked with cells of the T cell clone KT2. This sequence originates from a human donor. The CDR3 loop reads CASTQAGTPLAGQFF. The CDR3 bases are TGTGCCAGCACCCAGGCGGGTACTCCCCTAGCTGGGCAGTTCTTC. The full variable domain, rest sourced from reference TRBV14 and TRBJ2-1, is EAGVTQFPSHSVIEKGQTVTLRCDPISGHDNLYWYRRVMGKEIKFLLHFVKESKQDESGMPNNRFLAERTGGTYSTLKVQPAELEDSGVYFCASTQAGTPLAGQFFGPGTRLTVL.